The clone carrying this T cell receptor beta chain appeared a few times. The Seattle site enrolled patients during active infection and followed them longitudinally. This specimen belongs to a study of blood T cell repertoires in COVID-19. Study in general: Spain, Italy and the United States supplied samples that represented acute and convalescent COVID-19. T cells, B-cell-depleted T cells, or PBMCs provided the cDNA or gDNA that served as material.

Original methodology: Amplified reference gene primers provided the basis for estimating nucleated cell counts. The data were produced by immunoSEQ multiplex PCR, yet TCRdb's version contains in-frame clones alone and is incomplete. Clonal size and the V and J genes are those of that table, whereas D and trimming came from the DNA. This sample has about 53,000 clones; under 90% occur once, and the top ten carry 20% to 25%. The CDR3 extends over 17 amino acids. Germline CDR1 PRHDT, CDR2 FYEKMQ (reference sequence). V lost 4 bases and J lost 9; bases outside the gene matches: 11. The source is a woman aged 80 or older with COVID-19, enrolled during active disease. This chain uses TRBV13 with TRBJ1-6, with 11 bases fitting TRBD1. What was sequenced was peripheral blood. The CDR3 coding sequence is TGTGCCAGCAGCTCTAGCCCGGACAGGGGGCTAGGTTCACCCCTCCACTTT. Residues: CASSSSPDRGLGSPLHF.